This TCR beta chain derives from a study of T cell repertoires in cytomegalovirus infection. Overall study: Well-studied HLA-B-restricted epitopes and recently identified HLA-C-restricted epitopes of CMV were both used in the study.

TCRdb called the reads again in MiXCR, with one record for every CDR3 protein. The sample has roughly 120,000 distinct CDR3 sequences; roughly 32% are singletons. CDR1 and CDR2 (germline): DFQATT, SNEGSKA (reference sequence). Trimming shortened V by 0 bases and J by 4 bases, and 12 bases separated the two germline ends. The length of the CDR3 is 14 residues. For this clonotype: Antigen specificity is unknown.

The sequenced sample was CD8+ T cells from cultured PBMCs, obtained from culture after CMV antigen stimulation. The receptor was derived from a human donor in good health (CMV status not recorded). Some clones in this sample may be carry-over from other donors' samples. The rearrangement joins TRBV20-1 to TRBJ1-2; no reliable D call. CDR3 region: CSARDRGVGYGYTF. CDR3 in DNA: TGCAGTGCTAGAGACAGAGGAGTTGGCTATGGCTACACCTTC.